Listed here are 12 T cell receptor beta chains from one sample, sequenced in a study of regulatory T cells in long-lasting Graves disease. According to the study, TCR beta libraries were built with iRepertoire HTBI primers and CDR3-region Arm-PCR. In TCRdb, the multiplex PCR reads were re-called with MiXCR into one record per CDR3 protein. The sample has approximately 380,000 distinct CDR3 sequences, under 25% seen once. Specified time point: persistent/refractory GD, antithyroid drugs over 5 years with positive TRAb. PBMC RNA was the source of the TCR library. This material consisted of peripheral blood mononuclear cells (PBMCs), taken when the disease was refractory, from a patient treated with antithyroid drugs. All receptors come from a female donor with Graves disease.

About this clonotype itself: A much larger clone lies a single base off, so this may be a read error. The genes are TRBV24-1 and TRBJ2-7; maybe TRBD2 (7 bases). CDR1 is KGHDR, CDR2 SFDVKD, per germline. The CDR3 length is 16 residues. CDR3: CATSNLRRGPSYEQYF. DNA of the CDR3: TGTGCCACCAGTAATTTGCGGCGGGGGCCCTCCTACGAGCAGTACTTC.

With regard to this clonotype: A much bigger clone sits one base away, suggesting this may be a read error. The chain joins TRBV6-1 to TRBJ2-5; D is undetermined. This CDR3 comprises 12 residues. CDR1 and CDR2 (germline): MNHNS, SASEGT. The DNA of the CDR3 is TGTGCCGGCAGTGACCACCAAGAGACCCAGTACTTC. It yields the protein CAGSDHQETQYF.

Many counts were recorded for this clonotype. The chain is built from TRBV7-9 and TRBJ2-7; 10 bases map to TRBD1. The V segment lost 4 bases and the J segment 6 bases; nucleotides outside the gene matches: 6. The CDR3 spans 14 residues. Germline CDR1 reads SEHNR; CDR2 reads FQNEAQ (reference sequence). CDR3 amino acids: CASSYRTGGSEQYF. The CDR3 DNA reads TGTGCCAGCAGCTACAGGACAGGGGGGAGCGAGCAGTACTTC.

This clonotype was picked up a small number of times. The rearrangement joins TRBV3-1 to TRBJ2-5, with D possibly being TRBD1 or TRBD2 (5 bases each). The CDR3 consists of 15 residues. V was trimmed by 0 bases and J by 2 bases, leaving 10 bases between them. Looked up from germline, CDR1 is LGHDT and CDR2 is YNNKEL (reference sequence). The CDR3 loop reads CASSQDPGQQETQYF. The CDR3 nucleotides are TGTGCCAGCAGCCAAGACCCGGGGCAGCAAGAGACCCAGTACTTC.

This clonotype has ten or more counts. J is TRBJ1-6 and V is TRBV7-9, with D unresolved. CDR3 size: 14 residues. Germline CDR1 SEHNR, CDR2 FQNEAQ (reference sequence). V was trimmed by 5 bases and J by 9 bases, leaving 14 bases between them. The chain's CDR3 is CASSTDGWGSPLHF. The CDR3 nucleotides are TGTGCCAGCAGCACCGACGGCTGGGGTTCACCCCTCCACTTT.

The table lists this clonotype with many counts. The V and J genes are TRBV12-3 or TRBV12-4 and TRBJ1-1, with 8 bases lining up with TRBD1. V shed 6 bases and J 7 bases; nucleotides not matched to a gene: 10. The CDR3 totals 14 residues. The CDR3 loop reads CASRTTGASFEAFF. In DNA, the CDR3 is TGTGCCAGCAGAACGACAGGGGCCTCATTTGAAGCTTTCTTT.

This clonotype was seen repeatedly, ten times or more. The CDR3 region has the DNA TGTGCCAGCAGCTCCGGGACCTTTAGCAATCAGCCCCAGCATTTT. Its protein product is CASSSGTFSNQPQHF. The chain has TRBV11-2 and TRBJ1-5, with a possible D match to TRBD1 (5 bases). Germline CDR1 is SGHAT and CDR2 is FQNNGV. The V gene lost 4 bases and the J gene lost 0 bases, with 10 bases spanning the gap. The CDR3 consists of 15 residues.

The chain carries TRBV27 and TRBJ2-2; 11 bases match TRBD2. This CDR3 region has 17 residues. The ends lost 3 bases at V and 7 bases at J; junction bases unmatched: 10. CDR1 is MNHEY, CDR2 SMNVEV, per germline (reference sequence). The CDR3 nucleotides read TGTGCCAGCAGTTTCCTTTTAGCGGGAGGGCCTAACGGGGAGCTGTTTTTT. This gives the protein CASSFLLAGGPNGELFF.

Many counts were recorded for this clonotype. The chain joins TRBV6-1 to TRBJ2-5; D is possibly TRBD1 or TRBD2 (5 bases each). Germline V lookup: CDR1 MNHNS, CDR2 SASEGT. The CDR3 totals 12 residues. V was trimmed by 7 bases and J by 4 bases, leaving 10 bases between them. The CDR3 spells CASKDSGETQYF. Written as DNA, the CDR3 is TGTGCCAGCAAAGACAGCGGAGAGACCCAGTACTTC.

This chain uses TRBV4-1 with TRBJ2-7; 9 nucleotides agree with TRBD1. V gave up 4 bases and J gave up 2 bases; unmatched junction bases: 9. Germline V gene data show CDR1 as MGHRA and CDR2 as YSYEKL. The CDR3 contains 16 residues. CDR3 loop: CASSLGGRDRAYEQYF. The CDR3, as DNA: TGCGCCAGCAGCCTAGGCGGTCGGGACAGGGCCTACGAGCAGTACTTC.

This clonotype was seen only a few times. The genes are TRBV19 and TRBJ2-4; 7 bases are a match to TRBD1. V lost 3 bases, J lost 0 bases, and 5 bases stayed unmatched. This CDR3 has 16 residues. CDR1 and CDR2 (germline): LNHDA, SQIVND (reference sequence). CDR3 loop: CASSIGTALAKNIQYF. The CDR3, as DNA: TGTGCCAGTAGTATCGGGACAGCCCTAGCCAAAAACATTCAGTACTTC.

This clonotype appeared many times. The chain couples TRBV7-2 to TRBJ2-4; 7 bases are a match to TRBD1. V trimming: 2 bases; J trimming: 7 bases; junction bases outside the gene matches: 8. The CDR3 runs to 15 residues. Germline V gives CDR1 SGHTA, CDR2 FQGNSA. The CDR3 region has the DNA TGTGCCAGCAGCTTATCGGGACAGTCCGGGAACATTCAGTACTTC. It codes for CASSLSGQSGNIQYF.